The 28 T cell receptor beta chains presented below share a single source sample, sequenced in a study of OX40 agonist ivuxolimab in advanced cancers. Produced via immunoSEQ multiplex PCR; TCRdb's table is partial and in-frame only. The table records 50,000 to 65,000 clones, 92% of them present only once. The sequencing used CD4+ or CD8+ T cells sorted from blood, collected in a trial of the OX40 agonist ivuxolimab. These TCRs come from an adult with an advanced solid tumor such as melanoma, head and neck, liver or kidney cancer.

This sequence joins TRBV27 and TRBJ2-7; 9 positions match TRBD1. This CDR3 region has 15 residues. Germline CDR1 reads MNHEY; CDR2 reads SMNVEV (reference sequence). V dropped 2 bases and J dropped 4; count of bases not matched to a gene: 6. In DNA, the CDR3 is TGTGCCAGCAGTTTAACCGGGACAGGGTTTTACGAGCAGTACTTC. Its translation is CASSLTGTGFYEQYF.

The V and J genes are TRBV6-5 and TRBJ2-7, with no clear D. V was clipped by 6 bases and J by 1 base, with 10 bases between them. In germline, CDR1 is MNHEY, CDR2 SVGAGI. This CDR3 has 13 residues. The CDR3 DNA reads as TGTGCCAGCAGACCCGTGGGATCCTACGAGCAGTACTTC. It yields the protein CASRPVGSYEQYF.

CDR3: CASSPGQGYEQYF. The CDR3 bases are TGTGCCAGCAGCCCCGGACAGGGTTACGAGCAGTACTTC. This chain joins TRBV7-9 and TRBJ2-7; TRBD1 matches 8 bases. The CDR3 loop spans 13 amino acids. Germline V gene lookup returns CDR1 SEHNR and CDR2 FQNEAQ (reference sequence). V trimming: 5 bases; J trimming: 4 bases; junction bases outside the gene matches: 4. The entire variable domain, with the rest obtained from reference TRBV7-9 and TRBJ2-7, is as follows: DTGVSQNPRHKITKRGQNVTFRCDPISEHNRLYWYRQTLGQGPEFLTYFQNEAQLEKSRLLSDRFSAERPKGSFSTLEIQRTEQGDSAMYLCASSPGQGYEQYFGPGTRLTVT.

The chain combines TRBV27 with TRBJ2-5; 11 bases fit TRBD2. The CDR3 extends over 15 amino acids. The trim removed 7 bases at V and 5 bases at J, leaving 9 bases unmatched. In germline, CDR1 is MNHEY, CDR2 SMNVEV (reference sequence). Here the CDR3 DNA reads TGTGCCAGCACTAAGACTAGCGGGACATTGGAGACCCAGTACTTC. Amino acid sequence: CASTKTSGTLETQYF.

The rearrangement links TRBV10-1 to TRBJ2-2; 7 bases are shared with TRBD2. With 3 bases clipped from V and 0 bases from J, the junction kept 4 bases outside the gene matches. The CDR3 contains 16 residues. Germline CDR1 is WNHNN and CDR2 is SYGVQD (reference sequence). The CDR3 coding sequence is TGCGCCAGCAGTGAAAGGGACTACCCGAACACCGGGGAGCTGTTTTTT. Translated, it gives CASSERDYPNTGELFF.

The rearrangement links TRBV11-3 to TRBJ2-3; D is perhaps TRBD2 (6 bases). CDR1 and CDR2 from the germline V gene are SGHNT and YENEEA. There are 15 residues in the CDR3. V lost 4 bases and J 5 bases, leaving 16 bases between the germline ends. This CDR3 reads CASSSRQEGRDTQYF. The CDR3 nucleotides read TGTGCCAGCAGCTCCCGGCAGGAGGGGCGAGATACGCAGTATTTT.

The chain links TRBV5-1 to TRBJ2-7, with TRBD2 matching 7 bases. Germline assignment: CDR1 SGHRS and CDR2 YFSETQ. This CDR3 has 15 amino acids. With 4 bases clipped from V and 3 bases from J, the junction kept 10 bases outside the gene matches. The CDR3 is CASSLVGREDYEQYF. The CDR3, as DNA: TGCGCCAGCAGCCTGGTGGGACGGGAGGACTACGAGCAGTACTTC.

This sequence joins TRBV7-8 and TRBJ2-3; 10 nucleotides line up with TRBD2. Germline CDR1 reads SGHVS; CDR2 reads FQNEAQ. This CDR3 comprises 16 residues. V shed 3 bases, J shed 0 bases, and the junction held 3 bases outside the gene matches. CDR3 in DNA: TGTGCCAGCAGCTTTACTAGCGGGGTTAGCACAGATACGCAGTATTTT. It is translated as CASSFTSGVSTDTQYF.

The chain links TRBV7-2 to TRBJ2-5, with D perhaps matching TRBD1 (6 bases). The J call is in doubt because the DNA end fits TRBJ2-7 better. Germline values: CDR1 SGHTA, CDR2 FQGNSA. The CDR3 extends over 14 amino acids. Here the CDR3 reads CASTLGGTHYEQYF. DNA of the CDR3: TGTGCCAGCACCCTAGGTGGGACACACTACGAGCAGTACTTC.

The chain links TRBV6-5 to TRBJ2-7; possibly TRBD2 for D (7 bases). With 0 bases removed from V and 5 bases from J, the gap between germline ends came to 11 bases. The CDR3 runs to 14 residues. Germline assignment: CDR1 MNHEY and CDR2 SVGAGI. CDR3 sequence reads: CASSYSGGLDEQYF. The CDR3 DNA follows: TGTGCCAGCAGTTACTCGGGGGGGCTCGACGAGCAGTACTTC.

This clone was detected once. This sequence joins TRBV7-9 and TRBJ2-2; D is uncertain. This CDR3 is 15 amino acids long. The V gene lost 1 base and the J gene lost 4 bases, with 10 bases spanning the gap. Looked up from germline, CDR1 is SEHNR and CDR2 is FQNEAQ (reference sequence). CDR3 sequence (DNA): TGTGCCAGCAGCTTAGTTAGTCTGGGCACCGGGGAGCTGTTTTTT. Translated: CASSLVSLGTGELFF.

The chain recombines TRBV6-6 with TRBJ1-4; the D is unclear. CDR1 and CDR2 (germline): MNHNY, SVGAGI (reference sequence). Trimming removed 2 bases from V and 5 bases from J, with 6 bases in between. The CDR3 covers 13 residues. The CDR3 region is CASSYLKNEKLFF. CDR3 sequence (DNA): TGTGCCAGCAGTTACCTCAAAAATGAAAAACTGTTTTTT.

CDR3 protein: CASSSGQGYIQYF. As DNA, the CDR3 is TGTGCCAGCAGCTCGGGACAGGGTTACATTCAGTACTTC. V gene TRBV6-6 combines with J gene TRBJ2-4; TRBD1 matches 9 bases. The CDR3 is made up of 13 amino acids. CDR1 and CDR2 from the germline V gene are MNHNY and SVGAGI (reference sequence). Losses at the gene ends were 6 bases for V and 8 bases for J; bases not matched to a gene: 5.

The V call is TRBV29-1, the J call TRBJ1-1; no definite D call. Trimming left V 3 bases short and J 4 bases short, with 15 bases between. This CDR3 spans 14 amino acids. CDR1 is SQVTM and CDR2 is ANQGSEA in the germline V gene. The CDR3 spells CSVEQEGFPTEAFF. The CDR3 nucleotides are TGCAGCGTTGAGCAGGAAGGGTTCCCCACTGAAGCTTTCTTT.

This chain connects TRBV19 to TRBJ2-7; TRBD2 aligns across 7 bases. With 3 bases clipped from V and 7 bases from J, the junction kept 9 bases outside the gene matches. Germline V lookup: CDR1 LNHDA, CDR2 SQIVND (reference sequence). The CDR3 runs 14 residues. This chain's CDR3 is CASSIGGRITEQYF. In nucleotides, the CDR3 is TGTGCCAGTAGTATTGGCGGGAGAATCACGGAGCAGTACTTC. Full variable domain (missing parts from reference TRBV19 and TRBJ2-7): DGGITQSPKYLFRKEGQNVTLSCEQNLNHDAMYWYRQDPGQGLRLIYYSQIVNDFQKGDIAEGYSVSREKKESFPLTVTSAQKNPTAFYLCASSIGGRITEQYFGPGTRLTVT.

The chain links TRBV25-1 to TRBJ2-2; D is uncertain. Germline V lookup: CDR1 MGHDK, CDR2 SYGVNS. Trimming removed 6 bases from V and 4 bases from J, with 6 bases in between. The CDR3 is 12 amino acids. CDR3 DNA sequence: TGTGCCAGCAGCATGGGCACCGGGGAGCTGTTTTTT. Amino acid sequence: CASSMGTGELFF.

The chain is built from TRBV10-3 and TRBJ2-5; 9 positions agree with TRBD1. Germline values: CDR1 ENHRY, CDR2 SYGVKD. The CDR3 runs to 13 residues. The V and J ends lost 10 bases and 2 bases, in that order; junction bases with no gene match: 5. CDR3 sequence reads: CATRGTGQETQYF. CDR3 bases: TGTGCCACCCGAGGGACAGGGCAAGAGACCCAGTACTTC.

This chain joins TRBV19 and TRBJ1-2; TRBD1 agrees at 8 bases. There are 12 residues in the CDR3. Trimming at V came to 10 bases and at J to 7 bases, leaving 8 bases not matched to a gene. Germline-derived CDR1 and CDR2 are LNHDA and SQIVND (reference sequence). CDR3 in amino acids: CATAQGETGYTF. The CDR3 DNA sequence: TGTGCCACCGCACAGGGGGAAACTGGCTACACCTTC.

This clone has only one observation. The V and J genes are TRBV15 and TRBJ2-3; 9 bases are a match to TRBD2. The CDR3 contains 17 residues. CDR1 LNHNV and CDR2 YYDKDF come from the germline V gene (reference sequence). The junction had 6 bases not matched to a gene; V was cut back by 1 base and J by 1 base. The CDR3 loop is CATSRVCSGRRTDTQYF. Here the CDR3 DNA reads TGTGCCACCAGCAGAGTTTGTAGCGGGAGACGCACAGATACGCAGTATTTT.

The DNA for the CDR3 is TGCGCCAGCAGCCCCGTCCTGGGGGATACGCAGTATTTT. The encoded protein is CASSPVLGDTQYF. The J gene is TRBJ2-3, the V gene TRBV4-1; D remains unclear. Germline lookup yields CDR1 MGHRA and CDR2 YSYEKL. Between the trimmed V and J ends, which lost 4 bases and 6 bases, there was a span of 11 bases. The length of the CDR3 is 13 residues.

This chain uses TRBV5-1 with TRBJ2-7; tentative D call: TRBD1 (7 bases). The CDR3 is 14 amino acids. V was trimmed by 3 bases and J by 7 bases, leaving 17 bases between them. Germline lookup yields CDR1 SGHRS and CDR2 YFSETQ. The CDR3: CASSSLGGAGEQYF. The CDR3 bases are TGCGCCAGCAGCTCTCTAGGGGGCGCGGGGGAGCAGTACTTC.

The chain has TRBV4-1 and TRBJ2-7; perhaps D is TRBD1 or TRBD2 (5 bases each). Germline V gives CDR1 MGHRA, CDR2 YSYEKL. This CDR3 has 12 amino acids. Deletions cut 6 bases from V and 4 bases from J, with 10 bases between. In DNA form, the CDR3 reads TGCGCCAGCAGGGGACCGGAGTACGAGCAGTACTTC. Its protein product is CASRGPEYEQYF.

V is TRBV23-1 and J is TRBJ1-4; D gene unclear. TRBV23-1 is assigned to the ORF class and has an uncertain function. The CDR3 runs to 12 residues. Trimming took off 3 bases at V and 11 bases at J, with 10 bases between the two ends. The CDR3: CASSHPTGKLFF. CDR3 bases: TGCGCCAGCAGTCACCCCACGGGGAAACTGTTTTTT.

This clone showed up just once. The genes are TRBV6-1 and TRBJ1-4; no clear D gene. Looked up from germline, CDR1 is MNHNS and CDR2 is SASEGT. CDR3 length: 14 amino acids. The V gene lost 7 bases and the J gene lost 0 bases, with 9 bases spanning the gap. The CDR3 coding sequence is TGTGCCAGCATGGACGGTGCAACTAATGAAAAACTGTTTTTT. Amino acids: CASMDGATNEKLFF.

V and J are TRBV6-4 and TRBJ2-1; 7 bases align to TRBD2. This CDR3 spans 14 amino acids. V dropped 5 bases and J dropped 0; count of bases not matched to a gene: 1. CDR1 is MRHNA and CDR2 is SNTAGT in the germline V gene. The CDR3 DNA is TGTGCCAGCAGTAGCGGGGACTCCTACAATGAGCAGTTCTTC. Translated, it gives CASSSGDSYNEQFF.

This clone was observed once. The rearrangement uses TRBV7-2 and TRBJ2-7, with 8 bases fitting TRBD2. This CDR3 comprises 17 residues. Germline V gene lookup returns CDR1 SGHTA and CDR2 FQGNSA. Unmatched junction bases numbered 13, after V lost 1 base and J lost 5 bases. The CDR3 sequence: CASSLGGPLGRADEQYF. The CDR3 region has the DNA TGTGCCAGCAGCTTAGGGGGCCCCCTCGGGAGGGCCGACGAGCAGTACTTC.

V is TRBV30 and J is TRBJ2-1; unclear D gene. Trimming shortened V by 5 bases and J by 0 bases, and 8 bases separated the two germline ends. Germline assignment: CDR1 GTSNPN and CDR2 SVGIG (reference sequence). CDR3 length: 13 amino acids. The CDR3 DNA follows: TGTGCCTGGGTTACCAGCTCCTACAATGAGCAGTTCTTC. Its protein is CAWVTSSYNEQFF.

Regarding this clone: The junction departs from the called germline gene at one end, perhaps through a read error. The rearrangement links TRBV10-3 to TRBJ2-1; D is uncertain. The CDR3 contains 11 residues. The germline CDR1 and CDR2 sequences are ENHRY and SYGVKD. The CDR3 here is CAIREYNEQFF. The CDR3 bases are TGTGCCATCAGAGAGTACAATGAGCAGTTCTTC.